This T cell receptor beta chain was captured in a study of long-term antiretroviral therapy in people with HIV. Study-level background: It was about a decade before the 2015 immediate-ART recommendation that the earliest samples were taken.

The assay used was immunoSEQ (version v3.0), run at survey level. Measured with immunoSEQ multiplex PCR; TCRdb has only the in-frame clones, and not every one. The sample contains some 35,000 clones, approximately 94% of which appear only once. Germline V gene sequence: CDR1 MNHNY, CDR2 SVGAGI (reference sequence). This CDR3 is built from 14 residues. Trimming cost V 0 bases and J 3 bases, with 9 bases left between them. The receptor comes from a woman aged 45-65 years with HIV. The material sequenced was unsorted PBMCs, taken 4.1 years after starting antiretroviral therapy. The V gene is TRBV6-6, the J gene TRBJ2-7; D gene ambiguous. Written as DNA, the CDR3 is TGTGCCAGCAGTTACTCGGGCACCAACTACGAGCAGTACTTC. It encodes CASSYSGTNYEQYF.